This TCR beta chain was obtained from a study of cytomegalovirus exposure and HLA in healthy donors. Germline CDR1 and CDR2: LNHNV and YYDKDF (reference sequence). CDR3 length: 15 residues. Trimming stripped 3 bases from V and 3 bases from J, with 14 bases between. This clone was seen a few times. PCR primers comprised 60 Vbeta and 13 Jbeta primers. Here immunoSEQ multiplex PCR was the method, and the copy in TCRdb shows in-frame clones only, minus some. The profile shows some 180,000 clones, around 75% of them singletons. The source material was PBMCs. The receptor was derived from a male donor in good health and CMV-seronegative. The J gene is TRBJ1-2, the V gene TRBV15, with a weak D call TRBD1 (5 bases). Here the CDR3 DNA reads TGTGCCACCAGCAGGGACCCAAGGGGCGACTATGGCTACACCTTC. It specifies CATSRDPRGDYGYTF.